This T cell receptor beta chain was observed in a study of T cells in Graves' hyperthyroidism and ophthalmopathy. Study-wide findings and caveats: It was a median about 6 months before onset that the model predicted ophthalmopathy.

Germline trimming cut 3 bases from V and 6 bases from J; bases unmatched to any gene: 10. The germline gives CDR1 DFQATT, CDR2 SNEGSKA (reference sequence). The CDR3 covers 14 residues. Regions amplified from RNA transcripts were the TCR beta CDR3 regions. The HTBI primer set drove a first-round RT-PCR of the TCR CDR3. TCRdb reanalysed the multiplex PCR reads using MiXCR and keeps one entry per CDR3 protein. The repertoire includes fewer than 110,000 distinct CDR3 sequences, 47% of them detected once, and approximately 27% sits in the top ten. This clonotype has only one observation. What it binds is unknown. Hyperthyroidism of Graves' type that showed no ophthalmopathy progression within 18 months was stable. Not enrolled were patients with uncontrolled infection, other autoimmune disease, pregnancy or lactation. Diagnoses rested on clinical symptoms, serum thyroxine and TRAb, thyroid ultrasound and orbital computed tomography.

Sequencing was carried out using blood. V and J are TRBV20-1 and TRBJ2-5; 7 bases map to TRBD2. The sequence derives from a man in his forties or fifties with Graves' hyperthyroidism. The CDR3 sequence is CSARGVSGWQTQYF. DNA for the CDR3: TGCAGTGCTAGGGGGGTTAGCGGGTGGCAGACCCAGTACTTC.